This is a list of T cell receptor beta chains from one sample in a study of T cells in Graves' hyperthyroidism and ophthalmopathy. TCRdb reprocessed the multiplex PCR reads with MiXCR, giving one entry per CDR3 protein. Of approximately 430,000 distinct CDR3 sequences in the sample, around a sixth were seen once. What was sequenced was blood. The source of these receptors is a woman aged 18 to 35 with Graves' hyperthyroidism. Each CDR3 is given with its conserved first and last residue. A D gene is named only where the DNA matches it firmly. Rows may omit the clone size; those that give it use once, few, many or a size class.

D gene	J gene	clone size	V gene	CDR3 DNA	CDR3 protein
TRBD2	TRBJ2-1	many	TRBV9	TGTGCCAGCAGCGCGTTTCTAGCGGGGGGCTACAATGAGCAGTTCTTC	CASSAFLAGGYNEQFF
NA	TRBJ1-6	few	TRBV11-2	TGTGCCAGCACCTTTCTGCTCGGCAGCAGCCTAGGTTCACCCCTCCACTTT	CASTFLLGSSLGSPLHF
NA	TRBJ2-5	many	TRBV3-1	TGTGCCAGCAGCCGGGGCCAGGAGACCCAGTACTTC	CASSRGQETQYF
NA	TRBJ2-5	few	TRBV5-1	TGCGCCAGCAGCCCCGGGACGTTCCAAGAGACCCAGTACTTC	CASSPGTFQETQYF
NA	TRBJ2-6	few	TRBV10-3	TGTGCCATCAGTGACTTGGGGGAAGCTGGGGCCAACGTCCTGACTTTC	CAISDLGEAGANVLTF
TRBD2	TRBJ2-7	NA	TRBV5-1	TGCGTCAGCAGACCCAATCTAGCGGGCGGAGACGAGCAGTACTTC	CVSRPNLAGGDEQYF
NA	TRBJ2-1	many	TRBV6-1	TGTGCCAGCAGTTACGGCTCCCCCGCTGAGCAGTTCTTC	CASSYGSPAEQFF
NA	TRBJ2-7	NA	TRBV18	TGTGCCAGCCGCCCCGACAGGTCACGCGAGCAGTACTTC	CASRPDRSREQYF
NA	TRBJ2-1	many	TRBV11-2	TGTGCCAGCAGCCCGACGGGGGCGCATAATGAGCAGTTCTTC	CASSPTGAHNEQFF
NA	TRBJ2-3	NA	TRBV6-2/TRBV6-3	TGTGCCAGCGCACGCCCCTTGAGAGATACGCAGTATTTT	CASARPLRDTQYF
TRBD1	TRBJ2-2	many	TRBV28	TGTGCCAGCAGTTTATTGGCAGGGGGCGATACCGGGGAGCTGTTTTTT	CASSLLAGGDTGELFF
NA	TRBJ2-1	many	TRBV28	TGTGCCAGCAGTTCGGGGGACAGCCTAACGAATGAGCAGTTCTTC	CASSSGDSLTNEQFF
TRBD2	TRBJ2-1	many	TRBV27	TGTGCCAGCCTCTCTAGCGGGAGGCATAATGAGCAGTTCTTC	CASLSSGRHNEQFF
NA	TRBJ1-2	many	TRBV6-1	TGTGCCAGCAGACAAACAGGGTTTTGGTATGGCTACACCTTC	CASRQTGFWYGYTF
TRBD2	TRBJ2-3	many	TRBV15	TGTGCCACCAGCGGGGGACTAGCGGGAGGTACAGATACGCAGTATTTT	CATSGGLAGGTDTQYF
NA	TRBJ2-2	many	TRBV28	TGTGCCAGCAGCCTCTCCAGGGCGAGTACCGGGGAGCTGTTTTTT	CASSLSRASTGELFF
NA	TRBJ2-4	NA	TRBV28	TGTGCCAGCAGTGATACAAGATGGCGGAAGTACTTC	CASSDTRWRKYF
TRBD1	TRBJ1-3	many	TRBV11-2	TGTGCCAGCAGCTTGAACAGGGGGCTTGGAAACACCATATATTTT	CASSLNRGLGNTIYF
NA	TRBJ2-2	many	TRBV27	TGTGCCAGCAGAACCCTTAGGGGTACCGGGGAGCTGTTTTTT	CASRTLRGTGELFF
TRBD1	TRBJ2-2	many	TRBV2	TGTGCCAGCAGCGGGGGACAGGGGATGTCAAACACCGGGGAGCTGTTTTTT	CASSGGQGMSNTGELFF
TRBD1	TRBJ1-2	few	TRBV7-9	TGTGCCAGCAGCTTGGAGGGACAGGGTTATGGCTACACCTTC	CASSLEGQGYGYTF
NA	TRBJ2-7	many	TRBV12-3/TRBV12-4	TGTGCCAGCAGTTTAACGGAATCCTACGAGCAGTACTTC	CASSLTESYEQYF
NA	TRBJ2-5	few	TRBV4-3	TGCGCCAGCAGCCAAGTTGGTAGCGGCCTAGAGACCCAGTACTTC	CASSQVGSGLETQYF
TRBD2	TRBJ2-5	few	TRBV27	TGTGCCAGCAGACAGCCAGGACTAGCGGGGACGGTCCAAGAGACCCAGTACTTC	CASRQPGLAGTVQETQYF
TRBD2	TRBJ2-1	NA	TRBV5-6	TGTGCCAGCAGCTCTCCGACCCGGGAGGTGGAGCAGTTCTTC	CASSSPTREVEQFF
TRBD1	TRBJ1-1	few	TRBV7-3	TGTGCCAGCAGATTGCAGGGGGCTACTGAAGCTTTCTTT	CASRLQGATEAFF
TRBD1	TRBJ2-7	few	TRBV6-1	TGTGCCAGCAGTAATCGGGACAGGTCGTACGAGCAGTACTTC	CASSNRDRSYEQYF
TRBD2	TRBJ2-7	many	TRBV9	TGTGCCAGCAGCGTAGACGCGGGGGGCACCTACGAGCAGTACTTC	CASSVDAGGTYEQYF
NA	TRBJ1-2	few	TRBV19	TGTGCCAGTAGTATAGGCGGGACACGTTCTACGACTATGTACTATGGCTACACCTTC	CASSIGGTRSTTMYYGYTF
NA	TRBJ1-1	NA	TRBV6-5	TGTGCCAGCAGTAACACGGTGGGAACTGAAGCTTTCTTT	CASSNTVGTEAFF
TRBD2	TRBJ2-1	many	TRBV5-5	TGTGCCAGCAGCTTGTTTAGCGGGGAGTACAATGAGCAGTTCTTC	CASSLFSGEYNEQFF
TRBD2	TRBJ2-7	many	TRBV28	TGTGCCAGCAGTGGGACTAGCGCAGCCTACGAGCAGTACTTC	CASSGTSAAYEQYF
TRBD1	TRBJ2-7	few	TRBV9	TGTGCCAGCAGCGTAGGACAGGGGGGAGGCTACGAGCAGTACTTC	CASSVGQGGGYEQYF
TRBD1	TRBJ1-5	many	TRBV3-1	TGTGCCAGCAGCCAAGGGGACAGGGAGAATCAGCCCCAGCATTTT	CASSQGDRENQPQHF
TRBD1	TRBJ1-5	many	TRBV3-1	TGTGCCAGCAGCCAAGATTCGACAGGGGGGCGCAATCAGCCCCAGCATTTT	CASSQDSTGGRNQPQHF
NA	TRBJ2-7	few	TRBV7-9	TGTGCCAGCAGCGAGGACTCACCCTACGAGCAGTACTTC	CASSEDSPYEQYF
NA	TRBJ1-6	NA	TRBV9	TGTGCCAGCAGCGTAAGGAAGGATTCACCCCTCCACTTT	CASSVRKDSPLHF
TRBD2	TRBJ2-2	many	TRBV27	TGTGCCAGCAGTTTTTGGCTAGCGGGAGCTGGCTGGGAGCTGTTTTTT	CASSFWLAGAGWELFF
NA	TRBJ2-7	many	TRBV20-1	TGCAGTGCTAGAGATCCTGAGGGACTTTACGAGCAGTACTTC	CSARDPEGLYEQYF
NA	TRBJ1-1	many	TRBV12-3/TRBV12-4	TGTGCCAGCAGTTTGGGCCTGCCTGGGGAAGCTTTCTTT	CASSLGLPGEAFF
NA	TRBJ1-3	few	TRBV4-3	TGCGCCAGCAGCCAAGCGTCGACTAGGGTCACCTCTGGAAACACCATATATTTT	CASSQASTRVTSGNTIYF
NA	TRBJ1-4	many	TRBV15	TGTGCCACCAGCAGGCCTACAGAAAAACTGTTTTTT	CATSRPTEKLFF
NA	TRBJ1-5	many	TRBV20-1	TGCAGTGCTGGAAGGGGGATCAATCAGCCCCAGCATTTT	CSAGRGINQPQHF
TRBD2	TRBJ2-3	NA	TRBV7-6	TGTGCCAGCAGCGGGGGACTAGCGGGAGAATCAGATACGCAGTATTTT	CASSGGLAGESDTQYF
NA	TRBJ2-2	few	TRBV7-6	TGTGCCAGCAGCTTAGTGCTGTACACCGGGGAGCTGTTTTTT	CASSLVLYTGELFF